These T cell receptor beta chains were read from a single sample in a study of identical twins. TCRdb fed the 5' RACE reads into MiXCR, producing one record per CDR3 protein. The sample shows 550,000 to 700,000 distinct CDR3 sequences, more than 9% of them seen only once. This sample was shared with a second study, whose subject was yellow fever vaccine responses in identical twins.

Material for sequencing was PBMCs. These receptors came from a woman in her late teens or twenties in good health. Each CDR3 is given with its conserved first and last residue. The D gene is left open where the match is weak. The size of a clone is reported for some rows only, either as once, few or many, or as a class for expanded clones.

>few|TRBJ2-7|TRBD2|TRBV11-2
TGTGCCAGCAGTCCGACTAGCGGGACAACCTACGAGCAGTACTTC
CASSPTSGTTYEQYF
>few|TRBJ2-1|NA|TRBV2
TGTGCCAGCAGTTCTAGTTTGAATGAGCAGTTCTTC
CASSSSLNEQFF
>NA|TRBJ2-1|NA|TRBV5-1
TGCGCCAGCAGCCCAGGACAGAGGGGTCACAATGAGCAGTTCTTC
CASSPGQRGHNEQFF
>NA|TRBJ1-2|NA|TRBV29-1
TGCAGCGCGGAGGGGTACTATGGCTACACCTTC
CSAEGYYGYTF
>NA|TRBJ2-7|NA|TRBV23-1
TGCGCCAGCAGTCAATCGGCAGTGAAAACCTCCTACGAGCAGTACTTC
CASSQSAVKTSYEQYF
>many|TRBJ2-5|TRBD2|TRBV28
TGTGCCAGAGCATTATTCCTCCTAGCGGACCACCGACGGGAGACCCAGTACTTC
CARALFLLADHRRETQYF
>NA|TRBJ2-2|NA|TRBV19
TGTGCCAGTAGTATCTACACCGGGGAGCTGTTTTTT
CASSIYTGELFF
>few|TRBJ1-5|NA|TRBV12-3/TRBV12-4
TGTGCCAGCAGTTTTGCTGAAAATCAGCCCCAGCATTTT
CASSFAENQPQHF
>few|TRBJ2-7|NA|TRBV4-3
TGCGCCAGCAGCCAAGATCTTGTAGGGAGCTCCTACGAGCAGTACTTC
CASSQDLVGSSYEQYF
>many|TRBJ2-1|NA|TRBV3-1
TGTGCCAGCAGCGTGGGGGCGGTCAATGAGCAGTTCTTC
CASSVGAVNEQFF
>NA|TRBJ1-4|NA|TRBV12-3/TRBV12-4
TGTGCCAGCATAAGAACAGGGTTGGGTAATGAAAAACTGTTTTTT
CASIRTGLGNEKLFF
>NA|TRBJ1-1|TRBD1|TRBV28
TGTGCCAGCAGTAAGACGAGACAGGGGGGAACTGAAGCTTTCTTT
CASSKTRQGGTEAFF
>many|TRBJ2-7|TRBD1|TRBV6-2/TRBV6-3
TGTGCCAGCAGAAACAGGGGTGACGAGCAGTACTTC
CASRNRGDEQYF
>NA|TRBJ2-5|TRBD1|TRBV20-1
TGCAGTGCTAGAGTAACAGGGGGGTCCCAAGAGACCCAGTACTTC
CSARVTGGSQETQYF
>few|TRBJ2-1|NA|TRBV7-2
TGTGCCAGCAGAGGGGGACTATCCTACAATGAGCAGTTCTTC
CASRGGLSYNEQFF
>few|TRBJ2-7|TRBD2|TRBV27
TGTGCCAGCAGCCGTGGGGGACTAGCTCCCTACGAGCAGTACTTC
CASSRGGLAPYEQYF
>many|TRBJ2-2|NA|TRBV7-9
TGTGCCAGCAGCTCCCCGTCCCAGACGAACACCGGGGAGCTGTTTTTT
CASSSPSQTNTGELFF
>many|TRBJ2-3|TRBD2|TRBV6-4
TGTGCCAGCAGTGATGGGACTAGCGGGGGGGGCGCAGATACGCAGTATTTT
CASSDGTSGGGADTQYF